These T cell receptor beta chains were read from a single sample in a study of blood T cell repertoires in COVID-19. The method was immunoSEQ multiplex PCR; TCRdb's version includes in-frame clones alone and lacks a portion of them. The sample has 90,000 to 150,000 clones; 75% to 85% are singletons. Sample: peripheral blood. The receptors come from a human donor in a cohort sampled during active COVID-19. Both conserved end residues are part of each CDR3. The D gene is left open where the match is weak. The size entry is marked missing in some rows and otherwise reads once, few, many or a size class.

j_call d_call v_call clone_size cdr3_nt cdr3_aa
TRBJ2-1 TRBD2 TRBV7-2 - TGTGCCAGCAGCTTACGACTAGCGGGGGGGCGGAAGGTAAATGAGCAGTTCTTC CASSLRLAGGRKVNEQFF
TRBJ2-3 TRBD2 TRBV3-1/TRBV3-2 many TGTGCCAGCAGCCCGGGCGGGGGAAGGACAGATACGCAGTATTTT CASSPGGGRTDTQYF
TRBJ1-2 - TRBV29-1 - TGCAGCGTTGAACACTCAAACTATGGCTACACCTTC CSVEHSNYGYTF
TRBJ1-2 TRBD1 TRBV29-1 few TGCAGCGTTGTCGAGGGGGCGCGAAACTATGGCTACACCTTC CSVVEGARNYGYTF
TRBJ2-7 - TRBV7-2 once TGTGCCAGCAGCCCGGACATATTACGAGAGCAGTACTTC CASSPDILREQYF
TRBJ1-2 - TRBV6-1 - TGTGCCAGCAGTGAAGCGTCCGACAGTGGCTACACCTTC CASSEASDSGYTF
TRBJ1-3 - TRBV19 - TGTGCCAGTAGTATAGCTCGGACAGCCGGAAACACCATATATTTT CASSIARTAGNTIYF
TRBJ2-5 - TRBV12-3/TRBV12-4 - TGTGCCAGCAGTTTTTCCCTAGAGACCCAGTACTTC CASSFSLETQYF
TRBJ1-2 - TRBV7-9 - TGTGCCAGCAGCTTAGATGACACGTTAGGCCAGGGAGGCTACACCTTC CASSLDDTLGQGGYTF
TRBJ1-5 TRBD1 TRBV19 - TGTGCCAGTAGTCCACAGGGACAGGAGGATCAGCCCCAGCATTTT CASSPQGQEDQPQHF
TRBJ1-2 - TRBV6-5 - TGTGCCAGCAGTTACTCCCGGATTTACGGGGGTGGCTACACCTTC CASSYSRIYGGGYTF
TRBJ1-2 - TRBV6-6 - TGTGCCAGCACCACAATCCCCGACTTTGGCTACACCTTC CASTTIPDFGYTF
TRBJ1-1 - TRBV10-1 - TGCGCCAGCAGTGCAGGGGTCACTGAAGCTTTCTTT CASSAGVTEAFF
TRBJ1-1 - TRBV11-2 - TGTGCCAGCAGCTTAGGAGGGTTGGGGGGAAACACTGAAGCTTTCTTT CASSLGGLGGNTEAFF
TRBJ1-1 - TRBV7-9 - TGTGCCAGCAGCTTTGGTCAGGACACTGAAGCTTTCTTT CASSFGQDTEAFF
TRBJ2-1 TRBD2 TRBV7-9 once TGTGCCAGCAGCCCCGGGGGGGACAATGAGCAGTTCTTC CASSPGGDNEQFF
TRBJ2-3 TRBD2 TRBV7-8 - TGTGCCAGCAGCCGAAAGCGGGGGAGTTACACAGATACGCAGTATTTT CASSRKRGSYTDTQYF
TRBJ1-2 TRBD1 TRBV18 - TGTGCCAGCTCACCGCCGGGACAGGAGTTTTTGGGCTACACCTTC CASSPPGQEFLGYTF
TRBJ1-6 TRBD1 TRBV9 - TGTGCCAGCAGCGTGGACAGGGACCGTCCCGGTAATTCACCCCTCCACTTT CASSVDRDRPGNSPLHF
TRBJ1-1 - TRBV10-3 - TGTGCCACTGTGGGACAGAACACTGAAGCTTTCTTT CATVGQNTEAFF
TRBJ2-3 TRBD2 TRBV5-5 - TGTGCCAGCAGCTCGGCGGGGGGGCCAAATACGCAGTATTTT CASSSAGGPNTQYF
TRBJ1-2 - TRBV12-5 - TGTGCTAGTGGTCAATATGGCTACACCTTC CASGQYGYTF
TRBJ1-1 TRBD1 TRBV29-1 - TGCAGCGTAACAGGGGCGGGAACTGAAGCTTTCTTT CSVTGAGTEAFF
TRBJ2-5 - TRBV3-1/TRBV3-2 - TGTGCCAGCAGCCAAGGGCCCAAGTACCAAGAGACCCAGTACTTC CASSQGPKYQETQYF
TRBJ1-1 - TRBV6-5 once TGTGCCAGCAGTTATCTTCAGTCGAACACTGAAGCTTTCTTT CASSYLQSNTEAFF
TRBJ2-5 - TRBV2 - TGTGCCAGCAGTGAAGGTTTCAGGGGACAGACCCAGTACTTC CASSEGFRGQTQYF